This T cell receptor beta chain was documented in a study of blood T cell repertoires in COVID-19. The protocol was immunoSEQ multiplex PCR, while the TCRdb copy is restricted to in-frame clones and leaves out a portion. The table shows 200,000 to 250,000 clones, with around 82% occurring only once. A few counts support this clone. Within 2 weeks of study entry, exposed participants had contacted a PCR-confirmed or clinician-diagnosed COVID-19 case. CDR1 LGHNT and CDR2 FRNRAP come from the germline V gene. The CDR3 totals 17 residues. The V end was cut by 0 bases, the J end by 4 bases, with 18 bases between.

The chain is built from TRBV12-5 and TRBJ1-2, with D perhaps TRBD1 (6 bases). The clonotype comes from a woman between 45 and 60 years old who had been exposed to COVID-19. Sequencing input: PBMCs or T cells enriched from blood (not recorded which). The CDR3 bases are TGTGCTAGTGGTTTGGTACGGGGGGGGCATCATTTCTATGGCTACACCTTC. Translated: CASGLVRGGHHFYGYTF.